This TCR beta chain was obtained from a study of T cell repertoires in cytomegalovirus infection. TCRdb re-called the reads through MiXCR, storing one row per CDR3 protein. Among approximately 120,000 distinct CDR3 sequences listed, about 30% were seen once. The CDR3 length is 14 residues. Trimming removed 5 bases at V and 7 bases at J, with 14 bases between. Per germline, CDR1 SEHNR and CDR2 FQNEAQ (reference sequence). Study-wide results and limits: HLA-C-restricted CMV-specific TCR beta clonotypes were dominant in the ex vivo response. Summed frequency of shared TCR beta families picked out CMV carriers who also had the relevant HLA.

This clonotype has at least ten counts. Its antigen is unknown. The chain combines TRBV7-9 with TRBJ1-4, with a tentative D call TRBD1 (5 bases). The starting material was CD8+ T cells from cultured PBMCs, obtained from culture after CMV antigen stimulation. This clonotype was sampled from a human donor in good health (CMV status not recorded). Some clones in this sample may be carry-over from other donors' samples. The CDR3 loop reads CASSETGGGEKLFF. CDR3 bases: TGTGCCAGCAGCGAGACCGGCGGGGGTGAAAAACTGTTTTTT.